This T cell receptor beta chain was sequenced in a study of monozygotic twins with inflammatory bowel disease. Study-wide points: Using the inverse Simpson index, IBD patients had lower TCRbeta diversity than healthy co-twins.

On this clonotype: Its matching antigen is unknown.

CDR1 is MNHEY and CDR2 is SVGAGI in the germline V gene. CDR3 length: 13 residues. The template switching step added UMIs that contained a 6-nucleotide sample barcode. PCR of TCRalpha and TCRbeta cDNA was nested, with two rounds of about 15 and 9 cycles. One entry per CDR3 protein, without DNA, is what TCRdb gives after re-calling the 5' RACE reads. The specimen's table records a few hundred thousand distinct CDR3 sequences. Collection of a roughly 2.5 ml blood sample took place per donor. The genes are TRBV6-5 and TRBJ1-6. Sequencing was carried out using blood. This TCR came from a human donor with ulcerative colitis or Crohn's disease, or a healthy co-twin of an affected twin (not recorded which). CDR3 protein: CASSYPGNSPLHF.